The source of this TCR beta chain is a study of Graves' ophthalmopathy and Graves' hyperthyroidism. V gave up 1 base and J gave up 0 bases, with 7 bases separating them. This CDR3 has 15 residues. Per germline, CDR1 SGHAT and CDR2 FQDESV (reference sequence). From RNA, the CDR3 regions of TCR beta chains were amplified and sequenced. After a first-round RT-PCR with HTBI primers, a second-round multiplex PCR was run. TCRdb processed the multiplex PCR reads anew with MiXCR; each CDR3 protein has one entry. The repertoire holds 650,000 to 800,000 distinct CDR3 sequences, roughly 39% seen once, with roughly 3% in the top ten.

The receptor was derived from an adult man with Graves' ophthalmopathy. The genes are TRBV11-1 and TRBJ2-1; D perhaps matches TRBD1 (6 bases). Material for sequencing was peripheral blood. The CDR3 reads CASSLGDNSYNEQFF. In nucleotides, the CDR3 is TGTGCCAGCAGCTTAGGGGACAACTCCTACAATGAGCAGTTCTTC.